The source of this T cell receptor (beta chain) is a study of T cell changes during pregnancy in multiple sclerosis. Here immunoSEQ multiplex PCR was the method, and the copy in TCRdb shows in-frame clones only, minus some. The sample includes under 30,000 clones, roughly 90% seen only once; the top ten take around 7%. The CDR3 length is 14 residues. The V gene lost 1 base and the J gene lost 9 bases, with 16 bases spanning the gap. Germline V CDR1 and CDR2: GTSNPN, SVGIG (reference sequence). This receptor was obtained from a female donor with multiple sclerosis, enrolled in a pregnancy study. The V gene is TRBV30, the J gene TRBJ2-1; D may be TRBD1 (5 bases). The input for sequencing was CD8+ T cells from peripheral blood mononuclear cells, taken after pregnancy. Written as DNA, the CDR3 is TGTGCCTGGAGTGCCTTGGACATCGTGGGTGAGCAGTTCTTC. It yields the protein CAWSALDIVGEQFF. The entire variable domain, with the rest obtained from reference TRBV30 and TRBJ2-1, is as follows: SQTIHQWPATLVQPVGSPLSLECTVEGTSNPNLYWYRQAAGRGLQLLFYSVGIGQISSEVPQNLSASRPQDRQFILSSKKLLLSDSGFYLCAWSALDIVGEQFFGPGTRLTVL.